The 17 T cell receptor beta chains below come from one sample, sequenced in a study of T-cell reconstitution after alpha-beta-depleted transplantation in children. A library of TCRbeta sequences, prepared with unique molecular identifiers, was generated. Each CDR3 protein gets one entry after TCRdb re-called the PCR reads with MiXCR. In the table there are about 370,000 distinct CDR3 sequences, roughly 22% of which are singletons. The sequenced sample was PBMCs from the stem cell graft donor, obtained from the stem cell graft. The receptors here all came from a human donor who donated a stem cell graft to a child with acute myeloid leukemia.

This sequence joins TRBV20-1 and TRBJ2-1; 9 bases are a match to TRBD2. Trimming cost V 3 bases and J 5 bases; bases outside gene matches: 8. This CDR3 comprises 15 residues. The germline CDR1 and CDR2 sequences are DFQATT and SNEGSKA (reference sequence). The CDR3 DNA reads TGCAGTGCTAGTTGGGGCGGGAGGGACCACAATGAGCAGTTCTTC. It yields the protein CSASWGGRDHNEQFF.

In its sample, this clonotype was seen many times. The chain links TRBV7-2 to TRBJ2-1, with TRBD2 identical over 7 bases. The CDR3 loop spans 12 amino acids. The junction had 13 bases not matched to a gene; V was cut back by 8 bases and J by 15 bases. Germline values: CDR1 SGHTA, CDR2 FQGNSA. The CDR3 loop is CASSGLQRESFF. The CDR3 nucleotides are TGTGCCAGCTCTGGCCTCCAGCGGGAATCGTTCTTC.

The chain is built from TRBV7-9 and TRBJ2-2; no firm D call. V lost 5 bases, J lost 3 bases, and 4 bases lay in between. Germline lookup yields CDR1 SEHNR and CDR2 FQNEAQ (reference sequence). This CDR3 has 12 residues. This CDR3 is CASSIHTGELFF. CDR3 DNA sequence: TGTGCCAGCAGCATCCACACCGGGGAGCTGTTTTTT.

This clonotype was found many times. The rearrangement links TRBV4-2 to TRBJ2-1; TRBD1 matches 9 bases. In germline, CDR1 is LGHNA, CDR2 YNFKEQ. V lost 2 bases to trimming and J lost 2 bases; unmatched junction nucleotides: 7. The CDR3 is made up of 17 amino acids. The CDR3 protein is CASSQSTGTGPYNEQFF. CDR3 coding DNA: TGTGCCAGCAGCCAATCTACCGGGACAGGGCCCTACAATGAGCAGTTCTTC.

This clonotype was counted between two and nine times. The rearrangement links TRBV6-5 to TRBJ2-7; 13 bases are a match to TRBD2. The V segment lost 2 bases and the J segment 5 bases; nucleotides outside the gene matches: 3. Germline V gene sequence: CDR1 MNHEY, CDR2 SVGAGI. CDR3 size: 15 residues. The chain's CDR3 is CASSYGTSGKNEQYF. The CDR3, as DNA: TGTGCCAGCAGTTACGGGACTAGCGGGAAAAACGAGCAGTACTTC.

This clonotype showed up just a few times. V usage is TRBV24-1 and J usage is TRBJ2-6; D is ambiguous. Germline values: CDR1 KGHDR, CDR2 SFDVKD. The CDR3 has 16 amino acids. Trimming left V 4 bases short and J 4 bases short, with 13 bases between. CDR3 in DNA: TGTGCCACCAGTGAGTTCAATTACGGAGGGGCCAACGTCCTGACTTTC. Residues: CATSEFNYGGANVLTF.

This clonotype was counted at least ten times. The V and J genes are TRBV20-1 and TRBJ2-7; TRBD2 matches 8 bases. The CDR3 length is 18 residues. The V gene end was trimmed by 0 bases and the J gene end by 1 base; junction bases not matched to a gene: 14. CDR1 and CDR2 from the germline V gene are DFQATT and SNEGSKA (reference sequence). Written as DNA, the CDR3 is TGCAGTGCTAGAGATCCCCGGGGGGGAGCCCTCACATCCTACGAGCAGTACTTC. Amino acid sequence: CSARDPRGGALTSYEQYF.

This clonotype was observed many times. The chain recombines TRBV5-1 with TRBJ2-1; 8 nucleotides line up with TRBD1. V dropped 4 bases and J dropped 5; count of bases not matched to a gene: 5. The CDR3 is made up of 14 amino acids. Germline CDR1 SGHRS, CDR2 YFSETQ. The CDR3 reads CASSPGQANNEQFF. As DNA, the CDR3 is TGCGCCAGCAGCCCGGGACAGGCAAACAATGAGCAGTTCTTC.

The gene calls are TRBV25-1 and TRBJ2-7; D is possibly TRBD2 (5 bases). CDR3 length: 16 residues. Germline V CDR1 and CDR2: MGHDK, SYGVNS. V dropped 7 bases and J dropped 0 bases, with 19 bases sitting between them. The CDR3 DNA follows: TGTGCCAGCACCCAAAGTGCGGGCTTGAGCTCCTACGAGCAGTACTTC. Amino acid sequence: CASTQSAGLSSYEQYF.

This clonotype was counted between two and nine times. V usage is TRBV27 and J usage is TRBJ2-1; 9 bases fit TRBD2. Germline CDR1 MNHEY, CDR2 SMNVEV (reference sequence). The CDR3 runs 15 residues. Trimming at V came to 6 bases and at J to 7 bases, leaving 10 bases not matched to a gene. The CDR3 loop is CASSRDNSGRNEQFF. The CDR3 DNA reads TGTGCCAGCAGCCGAGACAATAGCGGGAGAAATGAGCAGTTCTTC.

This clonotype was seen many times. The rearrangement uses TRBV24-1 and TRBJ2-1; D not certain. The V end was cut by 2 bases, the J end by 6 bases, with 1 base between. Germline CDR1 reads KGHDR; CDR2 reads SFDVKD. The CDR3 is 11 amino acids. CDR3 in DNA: TGTGCCACCAGTGATTCCAATGAGCAGTTCTTC. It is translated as CATSDSNEQFF.

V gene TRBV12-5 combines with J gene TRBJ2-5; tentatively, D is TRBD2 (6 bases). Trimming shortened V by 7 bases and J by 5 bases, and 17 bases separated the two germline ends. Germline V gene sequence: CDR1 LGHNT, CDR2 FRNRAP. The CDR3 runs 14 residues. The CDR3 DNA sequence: TGTGCTAGTGCCCCGAGCGGCGGAGGGGAGACCCAGTACTTC. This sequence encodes CASAPSGGGETQYF.

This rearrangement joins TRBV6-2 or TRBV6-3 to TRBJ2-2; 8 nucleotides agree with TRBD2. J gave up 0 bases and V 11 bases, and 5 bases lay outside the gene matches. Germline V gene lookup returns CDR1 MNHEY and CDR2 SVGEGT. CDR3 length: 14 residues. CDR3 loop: CAGGGRSNTGELFF. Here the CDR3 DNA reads TGTGCCGGCGGGGGGAGGTCGAACACCGGGGAGCTGTTTTTT.

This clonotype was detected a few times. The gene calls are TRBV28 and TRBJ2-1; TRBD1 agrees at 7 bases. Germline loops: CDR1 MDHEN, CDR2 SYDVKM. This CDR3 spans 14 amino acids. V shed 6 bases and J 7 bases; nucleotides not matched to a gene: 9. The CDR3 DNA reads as TGTGCCAGCAGGGGACAGCTACTGAGGAATGAGCAGTTCTTC. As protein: CASRGQLLRNEQFF.

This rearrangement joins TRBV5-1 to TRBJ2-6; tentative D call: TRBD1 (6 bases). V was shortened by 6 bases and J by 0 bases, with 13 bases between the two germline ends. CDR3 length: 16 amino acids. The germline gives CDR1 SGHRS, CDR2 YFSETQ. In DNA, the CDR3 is TGCGCCAGCATGACAGGATCGAGCTCTGGGGCCAACGTCCTGACTTTC. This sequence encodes CASMTGSSSGANVLTF.

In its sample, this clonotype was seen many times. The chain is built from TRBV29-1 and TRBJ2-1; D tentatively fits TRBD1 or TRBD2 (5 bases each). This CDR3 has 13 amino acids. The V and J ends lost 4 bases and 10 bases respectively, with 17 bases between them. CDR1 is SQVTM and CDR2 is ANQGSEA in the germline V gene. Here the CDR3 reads CSVGWLAPGEQFF. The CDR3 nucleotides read TGCAGCGTTGGTTGGCTAGCTCCAGGGGAGCAGTTCTTC.

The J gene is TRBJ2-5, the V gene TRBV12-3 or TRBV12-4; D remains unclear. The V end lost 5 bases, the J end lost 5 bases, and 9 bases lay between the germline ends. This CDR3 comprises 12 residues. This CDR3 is CASSPLVETQYF. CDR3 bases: TGTGCCAGCAGTCCCCTGGTTGAGACCCAGTACTTC.